This T cell receptor beta chain was sequenced in a study of cytomegalovirus exposure and HLA in healthy donors (dated by TCRdb to about 2017). Regarding the complete study: According to an earlier analysis of a few hundred of the donors, 150 million to 200 million T cells yielded 117 million unique TCR beta sequences and about 280 Gb of sequence data. Around 320 gigabases of sequencing data and tens of millions of unique TCR sequences were included in an early release covering around 600 HLA-typed donors. Of the approximately 400 genotyped donors, 81% were placed in the genetic ancestry cluster associated with self-reported Caucasian donors. The aim of the study was to test whether cataloging public T cell receptors could identify signatures of past pathogen exposure. The study profiled the T cell repertoires of hundreds of subjects by immunosequencing and related them to cytomegalovirus serostatus. In addition to the first cohort of roughly 700 subjects, a separate validation cohort of around 110 different subjects was used. The study combined high-throughput TCR immunosequencing, statistical association of individual TCRs with disease status, and machine learning to predict cytomegalovirus infection status. A later analysis re-examined previously published TCR beta repertoires from around 670 donors and added high-resolution HLA genotyping to investigate patterns of TCR occurrence. In the later analysis, no new phenotypic data were used to find candidate immune exposures; instead, reliance was placed on TCR beta sequences and their occurrence across donors. An earlier analysis of 587 of the donors applied high-throughput TCR beta sequencing to assess whether each TCR beta V gene segment acted as functional or pseudogenic. Donor age, sex, ethnicity and CMV serostatus were compiled alongside the repertoire data. A later genetic analysis used genome-wide SNP genotypes for 398 of the 666 donors, treating that subset as a discovery cohort. All discovery cohort repertoires had been generated on a single sequencing platform. HLA typing covered class I and class II loci at four-digit resolution. The number of donors typed differed by locus, with about 629-640 for A, B, C, DRB1 and DQB1, around 520 for DQA1, 600 to 610 for DPA1, and under 490 for DPB1. Because of strong linkage in the cohort, roughly five DR-DQ haplotypes were treated as single units for association and clustering. On average, around 240,000 unique TCR beta nucleotide sequences were sequenced per donor among a few hundred genotyped donors of the cohort, with roughly 18% of those sequences being non-productive.

Sequences SGDLS (CDR1) and YYNGEE (CDR2) are obtained from the germline V gene. The cysteine opens and the phenylalanine closes a CDR3 of 16 amino acids. This entry keeps only the CDR3 DNA: 48 bases, framed from base 1. About this clone: This clone's antigen is unknown. At one of its ends the junction is not consistent with the germline gene, which may arise from a read error.

What the study reported, not specific to this receptor: A cluster of highly shared sequence variants was judged likely to represent a technical artifact of the sequencing pipeline. HLA typing was unavailable for some donors at each locus, so association tests used only the typed subset. The cohort was sequenced for TCR beta chains only, and without alpha or paired-chain data the features that could be detected were limited. Roughly 15 rarely observed V segments, including chromosome 9 orphons, were excluded from the earlier analysis of some 590 of the donors because counts were too low. Because the 87-base-pair reads could not distinguish some IMGT-functional V segments, including TRBV6-2 and TRBV6-3, those segments were excluded. In a later analysis, 16,951 TCR beta sequences were associated with specific HLA alleles at a false discovery rate of 0.05. Presence/absence analyses assumed roughly uniform sequencing depth across donors, an assumption that may not hold. In vitro tests confirmed that a few of the cytomegalovirus-associated TCR beta chains recognize cytomegalovirus antigens. Most TCR sequences were seen in very few donors, while some public TCRs were found in many individuals. Most CMV-associated TCR beta chains appeared to be HLA-restricted in a later analysis, and the HLA associations seemed to be driven largely by CMV exposure. In the study, roughly 160 TCR beta chains were listed as associated with cytomegalovirus. The classifier was reported to diagnose cytomegalovirus status with high specificity and sensitivity in both the original cohort and the validation cohort. When HLA alleles, especially DR and DQ, strongly co-occurred, attributing TCR associations to individual alleles was difficult. A further reported finding was that TCR beta sequences accurately predicted the HLA-A and HLA-B alleles for most subjects in the first cohort. A later genetic analysis associated a missense DCLRE1C variant with V-gene and J-gene trimming of TCR beta chains, and an independent cohort replicated the association. In a later analysis, TCR association rates were found to vary across HLA loci, with the most associated TCRs seen for DRB1 alleles and the fewest for HLA-C alleles. A later genetic analysis reported fewer N-insertions in productive TCRs among donors in an Asian-associated ancestry cluster than the roughly 620-donor mean. Correlated functional status among segregating V segments might be attributable to linkage disequilibrium, but an unknown experimental factor could not be ruled out. Compared with equally common non-associated chains, HLA-associated TCR beta chains in a later analysis were more clonally expanded and had lower generation probabilities. In an earlier analysis of fewer than 750 of the donors, most TCR beta V segments were observed in productive rearrangements about 87% or about 30% of the time, broadly matching IMGT annotations. Several of the top co-occurrence clusters appeared to be linked to parvovirus B19, influenza, CMV and Epstein-Barr virus, according to a later analysis. CMV serostatus was the only immune exposure information available for the cohort. According to the authors, the approach could potentially be generalized to other disease states and immunological phenotypes.

The cohort comprised fewer than 700 healthy bone marrow donors. At the time of sampling, all cohort members were nominally healthy, though unrecorded immune exposures were likely present. The donor was CMV seropositive and belonged to the group of 270 or so seropositive cohort members. Every donor gave a peripheral blood sample, and the peripheral blood mononuclear cells from that sample were used for TCR beta sequencing. The Qiagen DNeasy Blood Extraction Kit was used to extract genomic DNA from the blood cell samples. The method behind the library was the immunoSEQ multiplex PCR assay. A mixture of 60 forward primers for TCR Vbeta segments and 13 reverse primers for TCR Jbeta segments was used in the multiplex PCR. The CDR3 region of rearranged TCR beta genes was amplified from genomic DNA by a multiplex PCR assay. Amplified TCR beta libraries were sequenced as 87-base-pair reads on the Illumina HiSeq System. The study's own analysis went as follows. A later analysis tallied approximately 87 million unique TCR beta chains across the 610 or so repertoires, and about 12 million of those chains were shared by two or more donors. A nearest-neighbor algorithm error-corrected the raw reads and collapsed the reads into unique sequences, merging closely related sequences to remove PCR and sequencing errors. V, D and J gene segments were assigned by aligning CDR3 sequences to IMGT reference sequences. For a sequence to be retained, a match of at least six nucleotides was required to both a V gene segment and a J gene segment. A rearrangement counted as productive if the CDR3 had no stop codons and remained in frame with V and J, and every other rearrangement counted as non-productive. Following IMGT convention, CDR3 was defined as the stretch from the second conserved V-encoded cysteine up to the conserved J-encoded phenylalanine. The earlier analysis of approximately 500 of the donors excluded sequences that lacked an unambiguous match to a single V gene segment. An earlier analysis of fewer than 650 of the donors classified V segments as functional when productive rearrangements were above 56.7% and as segregating when the standard deviation between donors was above 5%. To diagnose cytomegalovirus status from the catalog of TCR beta chain sequences, a statistical classification framework was built. A later analysis assigned V and J genes by comparing TCR nucleotide sequences with IMGT/GENE-DB human TR gene sequences. In a later analysis, CDR3 sequences and most-parsimonious VDJ recombination scenarios were assigned using the TCRdist pipeline. In a later analysis, each TCR beta chain was defined by its CDR3 amino acid sequence together with its V-gene family, and reads without a unique V-gene family were excluded. A later analysis removed 550 to 700 highly shared, low-generation-probability nucleotide sequences to deal with suspected cross-contamination and a sequencing artifact. For each public chain, a later analysis derived a clonal expansion index from normalized ranks of inferred template counts within each repertoire. A later analysis computed generation probabilities with a VDJ recombination model fitted to out-of-frame rearrangements, and checked the results against IGoR. In a later analysis, TCR-TCR, TCR-HLA and TCR-CMV co-occurrence was scored with hypergeometric tests, and a repertoire-size bias correction was applied to TCR pairs. False discovery rates were estimated in a later analysis by permuting HLA or CMV assignments 20 times. A later analysis grouped co-occurring TCRs with DBSCAN, adding TCRdist sequence similarity when clustering within HLA-allele-positive subsets. Repertoires with fewer than 30,000 or more than 120,000 public chains were left out of co-occurrence clustering, as were four to six repertoires with anomalous nucleotide sharing. TCRdb took this table from immuneACCESS and kept in-frame rearrangements with V and J called. Such tables lack part of the clones; where checked against another copy, unresolved V genes explain under half of the gap, and the rest is unexplained. V and J calls and clone size are as listed in that table; D and trimming were resolved from the DNA. The sample table on file contains tens of thousands of clones. The ten largest clones add up to about 16% of the sample.

The source of this sequence is a man over 45 in good health and CMV-seropositive. The sample comprised PBMCs. The chain is assembled from TRBV9 and TRBJ2-2, with TRBD2 perhaps the D gene, on 6 matching bases. The sequenced DNA: TGTGCCAGCAGCGTAGCTTGGGGCGGGAACAACGGGGAGCTGTTTTTT. Translated, this is CASSVAWGGNNGELFF.